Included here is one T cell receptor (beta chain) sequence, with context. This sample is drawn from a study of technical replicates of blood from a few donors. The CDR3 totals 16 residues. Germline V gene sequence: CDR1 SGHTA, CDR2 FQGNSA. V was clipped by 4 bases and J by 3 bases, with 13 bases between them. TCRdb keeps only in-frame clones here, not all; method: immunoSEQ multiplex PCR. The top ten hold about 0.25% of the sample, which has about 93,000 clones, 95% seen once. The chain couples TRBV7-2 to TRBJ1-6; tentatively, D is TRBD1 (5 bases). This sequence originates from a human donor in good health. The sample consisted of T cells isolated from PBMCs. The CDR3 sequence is CASSSKRQGYNSPLHF. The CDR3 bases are TGTGCCAGCAGCTCTAAGAGGCAGGGCTATAATTCACCCCTCCACTTT.